The present TCR beta chain was sequenced within a study of beta chain features in type 1 diabetes. With regard to this clone: Its antigen is not known.

Germline CDR1 and CDR2: LGHNA and YSLEER. This CDR3 is built from 16 residues. V gave up 1 base and J gave up 3 bases; unmatched junction bases: 7. Findings of the study overall: All four CD4+ subsets from Type 1 diabetes patients carried moderately but significantly shorter TCRB CDR3s.

Sorting based on CD45RO/CCR7/CD25/CD127/CD95/CD27 separated CD4+ naive, central memory, regulatory and stem cell-like memory cells. All of the isolated RNA was reverse transcribed, so expressed TCRB transcripts were sequenced. Clones were sequenced by immunoSEQ multiplex PCR, and TCRdb holds only the in-frame ones, with some missing. The table lists 200,000 to 300,000 clones, about a tenth of them singletons. Input material: naive CD4+ T cells from blood. The sequence derives from a man younger than 45 with type 1 diabetes. The chain joins TRBV4-3 to TRBJ1-2; the match to TRBD1 covers 8 bases. CDR3 bases: TGCGCCAGCAGCCAAGTCGCAGGACAGGGAGACTATGGCTACACCTTC. Its translation is CASSQVAGQGDYGYTF.